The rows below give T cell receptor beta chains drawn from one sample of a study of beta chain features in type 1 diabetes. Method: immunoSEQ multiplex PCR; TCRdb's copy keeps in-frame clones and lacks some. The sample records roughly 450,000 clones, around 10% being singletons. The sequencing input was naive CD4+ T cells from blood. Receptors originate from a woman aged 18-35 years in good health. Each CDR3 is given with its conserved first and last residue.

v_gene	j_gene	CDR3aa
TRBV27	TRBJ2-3	CASSLLHSGSTDTQYF
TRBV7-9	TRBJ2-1	CASCLGSYNEQFF
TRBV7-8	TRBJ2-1	CASSPQGSMSGTEQFF
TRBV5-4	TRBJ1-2	CASSLPLGGMYGYTF
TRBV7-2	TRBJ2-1	CASRWGPDNEQFF
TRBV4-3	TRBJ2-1	CASSQGLGLAGRRNEQFF
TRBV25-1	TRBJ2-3	CASLFWDTQYF
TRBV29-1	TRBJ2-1	CSVSRGNSYNEQFF
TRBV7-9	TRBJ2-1	CASSRQGSYNEQFF
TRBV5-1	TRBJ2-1	CASSLRQNNEQFF
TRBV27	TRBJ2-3	CASSTFDTQYF
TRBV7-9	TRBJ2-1	CASSLGQFF
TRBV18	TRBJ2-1	CASSPTSGFYNEQFF
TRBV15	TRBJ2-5	CATSRVSGKKETQYF
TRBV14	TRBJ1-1	CASRSRNTEAFF
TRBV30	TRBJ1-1	CAWNRAGFRNTEAFF
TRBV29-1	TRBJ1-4	CSVEFTNEKLFF
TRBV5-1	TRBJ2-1	CASSLGTTNNEQFF
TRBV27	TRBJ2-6	CASSPQGGSGANVLTF
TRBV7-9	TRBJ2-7	CASSPVSEEQYF
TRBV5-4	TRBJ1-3	CASSFMTGNSGNTIYF
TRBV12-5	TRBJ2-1	CASGLVLRTVNEQFF
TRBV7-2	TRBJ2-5	CASSSYETQYF
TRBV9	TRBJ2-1	CASSVTGGFNEQFF
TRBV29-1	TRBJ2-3	CSVELRGGGGTDTQYF
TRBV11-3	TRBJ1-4	CASSLAAAATNEKLFF
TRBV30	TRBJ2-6	CAWDTGAGANVLTF
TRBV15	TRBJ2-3	CATSRLTGTDTQYF
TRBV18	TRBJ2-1	CASSSPGLAGTPSYNEQFF
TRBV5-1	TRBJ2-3	CASSRQTGPDTQYF
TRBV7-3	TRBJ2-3	CASSFASGRDTQYF
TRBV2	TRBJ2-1	CASSGYNEQFF
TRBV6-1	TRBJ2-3	CASSARTSGNTDTQYF
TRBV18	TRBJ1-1	CASSSGQVFNTEAFF
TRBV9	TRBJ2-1	CASSVGGGRNNEQFF
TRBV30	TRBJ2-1	CAWSVGWDPQFF
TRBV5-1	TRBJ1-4	CASSAYRAMDEKLFF
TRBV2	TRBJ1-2	CASKSASLSYGYTF
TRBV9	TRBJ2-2	CASSLLAAWNTGELFF
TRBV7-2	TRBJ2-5	CASSQGQGGETQYF
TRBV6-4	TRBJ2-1	CASSVGTGGYNEQFF
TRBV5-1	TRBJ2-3	CASSGGTSTDTQYF
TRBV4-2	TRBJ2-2	CASSHPGTNTGELFF